These 31 T cell receptor beta chains came from one sample sequenced in a study of CD4 T cells in relation to SARS-CoV-2 and coronaviruses. These receptors lack a known antigen. Generated by immunoSEQ multiplex PCR, the TCRdb table keeps only in-frame clones and is missing some. The data show around 16,000 clones, over 60% seen once. The unexposed donors gave CD4+ T cells in about 2010-2019, prior to COVID-19. CD4+ T cells were isolated from the cells after 10 days of culture. Sequences were obtained from CD4+ T cells from PBMCs, cultured in vitro. These TCRs come from a human donor in good health.

The V and J genes are TRBV19 and TRBJ2-7, with 7 bases that match TRBD2. The trim removed 3 bases at V and 4 bases at J, leaving 6 bases unmatched. This CDR3 region has 14 residues. Germline CDR1 is LNHDA and CDR2 is SQIVND (reference sequence). The CDR3 DNA follows: TGTGCCAGTAGTATGGGAGGGTTTCAGTACGAGCAGTACTTC. It encodes CASSMGGFQYEQYF.

CDR3: CASRTDIRSSYEQYF. CDR3 in DNA: TGTGCCAGCAGGACGGACATCCGGAGCTCCTACGAGCAGTACTTC. The chain is built from TRBV6-5 and TRBJ2-7; maybe TRBD1 (5 bases). The CDR3 contains 15 residues. Germline-derived CDR1 and CDR2 are MNHEY and SVGAGI. V was clipped by 6 bases and J by 0 bases, with 15 bases between them.

This chain joins TRBV7-9 and TRBJ2-7, with TRBD1 identical over 11 bases. The trim removed 5 bases at V and 4 bases at J, leaving 10 bases unmatched. This CDR3 is built from 16 residues. Germline CDR1 and CDR2: SEHNR and FQNEAQ (reference sequence). As DNA, the CDR3 is TGTGCCAGCAGCCTGGGAGGACAGGGGGCTTATTACGAGCAGTACTTC. Translation gives CASSLGGQGAYYEQYF.

This clone has a handful of counts. CDR3 in amino acids: CASARGSHSNQPQHF. The DNA of the CDR3 is TGTGCCAGCGCCAGGGGATCCCATAGCAATCAGCCCCAGCATTTT. J is TRBJ1-5 and V is TRBV19; D might be TRBD1 (6 bases). Germline CDR1 LNHDA, CDR2 SQIVND (reference sequence). This CDR3 contains 15 residues. The V end was cut by 9 bases, the J end by 0 bases, with 15 bases between. The full variable domain, with the rest looked up from reference TRBV19 and TRBJ1-5, is DGGITQSPKYLFRKEGQNVTLSCEQNLNHDAMYWYRQDPGQGLRLIYYSQIVNDFQKGDIAEGYSVSREKKESFPLTVTSAQKNPTAFYLCASARGSHSNQPQHFGDGTRLSIL.

In nucleotides, the CDR3 is TGTGCCAGCAGCCCCTGGACAGGAAATCAAGAGACCCAGTACTTC. As protein: CASSPWTGNQETQYF. This chain joins TRBV3-1 (or the pseudogene TRBV3-2) and TRBJ2-5; 7 bases map to TRBD1. V shed 4 bases, J shed 2 bases, and the junction held 7 bases outside the gene matches. The CDR3 is made up of 15 amino acids. CDR1 LGHDT and CDR2 YNNKEL come from the germline V gene (reference sequence).

The chain uses TRBV5-1 and TRBJ2-1; the match to TRBD2 covers 13 bases. The CDR3 has 15 amino acids. The J segment lost 9 bases and the V segment lost 3 bases, leaving 6 bases of the junction unmatched. The V gene's germline CDR1 is SGHRS and CDR2 YFSETQ. The CDR3 spells CASSSRLAGGGEQFF. The DNA of the CDR3 is TGCGCCAGCAGCTCTCGACTAGCGGGAGGTGGTGAGCAGTTCTTC.

The CDR3: CASSRTGGGYGYTF. CDR3 nucleotide sequence: TGTGCCAGTAGTAGGACAGGGGGTGGCTATGGCTACACCTTC. This chain joins TRBV19 and TRBJ1-2; 10 positions match TRBD1. The CDR3 runs 14 residues. V lost 4 bases, J lost 4 bases, and 3 bases stayed unmatched. The V gene's germline CDR1 is LNHDA and CDR2 SQIVND (reference sequence).

V usage is TRBV28 and J usage is TRBJ1-2; D unclear. Trimming pared 5 bases from V and 1 base from J, leaving 5 bases between. The germline CDR1 and CDR2 sequences are MDHEN and SYDVKM. This CDR3 region has 12 residues. CDR3 sequence (DNA): TGTGCCAGCAGTGCCGGTAACTATGGCTACACCTTC. This codes for CASSAGNYGYTF.

This rearrangement joins TRBV24-1 to TRBJ2-6; possibly TRBD1 for D (5 bases). V lost 3 bases to trimming and J lost 4 bases, with 12 bases between them. Germline-derived CDR1 and CDR2 are KGHDR and SFDVKD. The CDR3 totals 16 residues. The CDR3 loop reads CATSDGIRAGANVLTF. As DNA, the CDR3 is TGTGCCACCAGTGATGGGATCAGGGCCGGGGCCAACGTCCTGACTTTC.

This chain uses TRBV19 with TRBJ2-5; maybe TRBD2 (6 bases). Deletions cut 5 bases from V and 1 base from J, with 8 bases between. Germline V gene sequence: CDR1 LNHDA, CDR2 SQIVND (reference sequence). The CDR3 totals 13 residues. The CDR3 sequence is CASSLRGQETQYF. In nucleotides, the CDR3 is TGTGCCAGTAGTCTGCGGGGCCAAGAGACCCAGTACTTC.

This clone was seen only a few times. The rearrangement joins TRBV7-9 to TRBJ1-1; D unresolved. The CDR3 contains 13 residues. CDR1 is SEHNR, CDR2 FQNEAQ, per germline (reference sequence). The V end lost 3 bases, the J end lost 4 bases, and 9 bases lay between the germline ends. The CDR3, as DNA: TGTGCCAGCAGCTTGAGGCGGGTCACTGAAGCTTTCTTT. Encoded protein: CASSLRRVTEAFF. The full variable domain, its missing parts supplied by reference TRBV7-9 and TRBJ1-1, is DTGVSQNPRHKITKRGQNVTFRCDPISEHNRLYWYRQTLGQGPEFLTYFQNEAQLEKSRLLSDRFSAERPKGSFSTLEIQRTEQGDSAMYLCASSLRRVTEAFFGQGTRLTVV.

The chain has TRBV28 and TRBJ1-5; no definite D call. V lost 5 bases, J lost 6 bases, and 11 bases lay in between. The CDR3 is 13 residues long. CDR1 and CDR2 from the germline V gene are MDHEN and SYDVKM. As DNA, the CDR3 is TGTGCCAGCAGTCCCCCGGCAATTCAGCCCCAGCATTTT. This encodes CASSPPAIQPQHF.

This sequence joins TRBV14 and TRBJ2-1, with 7 positions matching TRBD2. Trimming at V came to 3 bases and at J to 9 bases, leaving 5 bases not matched to a gene. Germline V lookup: CDR1 SGHDN, CDR2 FVKESK. This CDR3 is built from 13 residues. The CDR3, as DNA: TGTGCCAGCAGCCAGAATCTAGCGGCTGAGCAGTTCTTC. This encodes CASSQNLAAEQFF.

The sample holds one count of this clone. The genes are TRBV5-1 and TRBJ1-4; weak D call: TRBD1 (5 bases). CDR1 and CDR2 from the germline V gene are SGHRS and YFSETQ. V gave up 2 bases and J gave up 0 bases, with 11 bases separating them. This CDR3 contains 16 residues. CDR3 nucleotides: TGCGCCAGCAGCTTAGTTTCAGGGTCAACTAATGAAAAACTGTTTTTT. The encoded protein is CASSLVSGSTNEKLFF.

V usage is TRBV5-4 and J usage is TRBJ1-2; unclear D gene. Trimming took off 0 bases at V and 4 bases at J, with 10 bases between the two ends. The germline V gene has CDR1 SGHNT and CDR2 YYREEE (reference sequence). This CDR3 has 14 amino acids. The CDR3 sequence is CASSLGGDIYGYTF. CDR3 DNA sequence: TGTGCCAGCAGCTTGGGTGGCGACATCTATGGCTACACCTTC.

This chain links TRBV3-1 (or the pseudogene TRBV3-2) with TRBJ2-7, with TRBD2 matching 9 bases. This CDR3 is built from 14 residues. Germline-derived CDR1 and CDR2 are LGHDT and YNNKEL (reference sequence). V lost 1 base to trimming and J lost 2 bases; unmatched junction nucleotides: 0. In nucleotides, the CDR3 is TGTGCCAGCAGCCAAGGGACTAGCGCCTACGAGCAGTACTTC. Its protein is CASSQGTSAYEQYF.

This chain joins TRBV6-5 and TRBJ1-2; weak D call: TRBD1 (5 bases). Trimming left V 5 bases short and J 6 bases short, with 13 bases between. This CDR3 has 13 amino acids. Germline V CDR1 and CDR2: MNHEY, SVGAGI. The DNA of the CDR3 is TGTGCCAGCAGTCAGACGGGACTCGATGGCTACACCTTC. Translation: CASSQTGLDGYTF.

DNA of the CDR3: TGCGCCAGCAGCACAAGCGGAGCCAACACCGGGGAGCTGTTTTTT. Residues: CASSTSGANTGELFF. The rearrangement links TRBV5-1 to TRBJ2-2, with TRBD2 as a possible D gene (5 bases). Trimming left V 4 bases short and J 2 bases short, with 12 bases between. The CDR3 is made up of 15 amino acids. The V gene's germline CDR1 is SGHRS and CDR2 YFSETQ. The full variable domain, with the rest looked up from reference TRBV5-1 and TRBJ2-2, is KAGVTQTPRYLIKTRGQQVTLSCSPISGHRSVSWYQQTPGQGLQFLFEYFSETQRNKGNFPGRFSGRQFSNSRSEMNVSTLELGDSALYLCASSTSGANTGELFFGEGSRLTVL.

The chain combines TRBV18 with TRBJ1-5; no clear D gene. The CDR3 totals 13 residues. V lost 4 bases and J 0 bases, leaving 4 bases between the germline ends. In germline, CDR1 is KGHSH, CDR2 LQKENI. The CDR3 region is CASSRNSNQPQHF. The CDR3 bases are TGTGCCAGCTCACGAAATAGCAATCAGCCCCAGCATTTT.

The chain carries TRBV4-1 and TRBJ2-4; tentatively, D is TRBD1 (5 bases). V was trimmed by 4 bases and J by 8 bases, leaving 15 bases between them. CDR3 size: 14 residues. Germline-derived CDR1 and CDR2 are MGHRA and YSYEKL. CDR3: CASSRDSLNHIQYF. In DNA, the CDR3 is TGCGCCAGCAGCCGAGACAGTTTGAATCACATTCAGTACTTC.

The chain joins TRBV11-1 to TRBJ2-1, with unresolved D. CDR1 is SGHAT and CDR2 is FQDESV in the germline V gene (reference sequence). The CDR3 has 13 residues. Between the trimmed V and J ends, which lost 1 base and 6 bases, there was a span of 7 bases. The CDR3 bases are TGTGCCAGCAGCTTAGGGCCGGGCAATGAGCAGTTCTTC. This sequence encodes CASSLGPGNEQFF.

This chain uses TRBV3-1 (or the pseudogene TRBV3-2) with TRBJ2-7; TRBD1 might be the D (7 bases). V shed 6 bases and J shed 0 bases, with 18 bases lying between them. Germline values: CDR1 LGHDT, CDR2 YNNKEL (reference sequence). The CDR3 is 16 residues long. CDR3 sequence (DNA): TGTGCCAGCAGTAGAACAGGGGTGGAGGGCTCCTACGAGCAGTACTTC. This sequence encodes CASSRTGVEGSYEQYF.

J is TRBJ2-5 and V is TRBV2; 14 bases match TRBD2. V trimming: 8 bases; J trimming: 4 bases; junction bases outside the gene matches: 12. Germline V gene data show CDR1 as SNHLY and CDR2 as FYNNEI. The CDR3 has 17 residues. CDR3 bases: TGTGCCAGCGATCCCAAACCGGGACTAGCGGGAGTAGAGACCCAGTACTTC. Translating gives CASDPKPGLAGVETQYF.

This clone was detected once. The genes are TRBV3-1 (or the pseudogene TRBV3-2) and TRBJ1-3; 7 nucleotides line up with TRBD1. The CDR3 has 15 residues. The germline CDR1 and CDR2 sequences are LGHDT and YNNKEL (reference sequence). V dropped 2 bases and J dropped 2; count of bases not matched to a gene: 3. Written as DNA, the CDR3 is TGTGCCAGCAGCCAATACAGGGGAACTGGAAACACCATATATTTT. Amino acid sequence: CASSQYRGTGNTIYF.

This clone has only one observation. This sequence joins TRBV19 and TRBJ2-3; no reliable D call. V shed 5 bases and J shed 3 bases, with 12 bases lying between them. The CDR3 is made up of 14 amino acids. CDR1 LNHDA and CDR2 SQIVND come from the germline V gene (reference sequence). In DNA form, the CDR3 reads TGTGCCAGTAGTTCTCGGGCTAGTACAGATACGCAGTATTTT. It specifies CASSSRASTDTQYF. Full variable domain (remainder filled in from reference TRBV19 and TRBJ2-3): DGGITQSPKYLFRKEGQNVTLSCEQNLNHDAMYWYRQDPGQGLRLIYYSQIVNDFQKGDIAEGYSVSREKKESFPLTVTSAQKNPTAFYLCASSSRASTDTQYFGPGTRLTVL.

The V and J genes are TRBV2 and TRBJ2-3; D gene uncertain. Germline assignment: CDR1 SNHLY and CDR2 FYNNEI. Trimming stripped 2 bases from V and 2 bases from J, with 11 bases between. The CDR3 sequence is 15 residues long. The DNA for the CDR3 is TGTGCCAGCAGTGAAACGGTCCTCAACACAGATACGCAGTATTTT. Its protein is CASSETVLNTDTQYF.

The rearrangement uses TRBV6-5 and TRBJ1-6; D perhaps matches TRBD1 (5 bases). V was clipped by 10 bases and J by 14 bases, with 21 bases between them. Per the germline V gene, CDR1 is MNHEY and CDR2 is SVGAGI. The CDR3 contains 13 residues. The CDR3 here is CAIRTPSTNSLHF. The CDR3 nucleotides are TGTGCCATCCGGACACCGTCCACGAATTCCCTCCACTTT.

The chain recombines TRBV9 with TRBJ2-2, with D perhaps matching TRBD2 (5 bases). Germline CDR1 and CDR2: SGDLS and YYNGEE. This CDR3 contains 15 residues. Trimming shortened V by 3 bases and J by 8 bases, and 17 bases separated the two germline ends. CDR3 bases: TGTGCCAGCAGCGCGACCGCCTGGGCGGGTGGGGAGCTGTTTTTT. This gives the protein CASSATAWAGGELFF.

This clone has a single count. This chain connects TRBV5-1 to TRBJ2-5; no definite D call. Germline V gene sequence: CDR1 SGHRS, CDR2 YFSETQ. The CDR3 covers 15 residues. Trimming left V 2 bases short and J 1 base short, with 12 bases between. CDR3 region: CASSFASEIQETQYF. The CDR3 DNA reads TGCGCCAGCAGCTTTGCCTCAGAGATCCAAGAGACCCAGTACTTC.

V and J are TRBV3-1 (or the pseudogene TRBV3-2) and TRBJ2-7, with 10 bases identical to TRBD2. The CDR3 runs to 15 residues. The J segment lost 1 base and the V segment lost 0 bases, leaving 0 bases of the junction unmatched. CDR1 and CDR2 from the germline V gene are LGHDT and YNNKEL (reference sequence). CDR3 region: CASSQETSGSYEQYF. DNA of the CDR3: TGTGCCAGCAGCCAAGAGACTAGCGGGTCCTACGAGCAGTACTTC.

V and J are TRBV18 and TRBJ2-1, with a weak D call TRBD2 (6 bases). Trimming stripped 0 bases from V and 7 bases from J, with 13 bases between. CDR1 and CDR2 from the germline V gene are KGHSH and LQKENI. This CDR3 region has 15 residues. CDR3 in amino acids: CASSPPRGGMNEQFF. The CDR3 region has the DNA TGTGCCAGCTCACCACCCCGCGGAGGGATGAATGAGCAGTTCTTC.